One and the same sample provided the 4 T cell receptor beta chains below, sequenced in a study of T-cell memory formation after mild COVID-19 (dated by TCRdb to the early 2020s). The library was obtained by 5' RACE. The sequencer was an Illumina NovaSeq 6000. The public reads were reanalyzed by TCRdb: fastp trimming at Q25, MiXCR alignment, in-frame beta chains only. Each CDR3 protein appears once, grouped with its most common genes and DNA. This sample gives 200,000 to 300,000 distinct CDR3 sequences in total; over 15% of them show up just once. The leading ten clones occupy around 2.2% of the sample. Material: PBMCs or a T cell subset sorted from them (not recorded which). These receptors were obtained from an adult woman who had mild COVID-19 (a few samples of this study predate the infection). The sample titles of this study are shuffled in the database, so cell type and time point are left out; the donor was told from shared clones.

The chain carries TRBV2 and TRBJ2-7; TRBD2 might be the D (5 bases). The CDR3 runs to 12 residues. V lost 6 bases to trimming and J lost 5 bases, with 11 bases between them. Germline CDR1 SNHLY, CDR2 FYNNEI. The CDR3 bases are TGTGCCAGCAGACCTTTCGGGAACGAGCAGTACTTC. Translated: CASRPFGNEQYF.

This clonotype was picked up a small number of times. The DNA for the CDR3 is TGTGCCAGCAGCTCATTCGGTGGGCACAGTATTAACACTGAAGCTTTCTTT. Protein sequence: CASSSFGGHSINTEAFF. The V gene is TRBV7-9, the J gene TRBJ1-1; no clear D. The ends were cut back, 4 bases at V and 2 bases at J, with 20 bases in the middle. The CDR3 runs to 17 residues. Germline lookup yields CDR1 SEHNR and CDR2 FQNEAQ (reference sequence).

This clonotype was recorded a few times. The rearrangement uses TRBV10-3 and TRBJ1-2; 8 bases match TRBD1. The CDR3 consists of 15 residues. Unmatched junction bases numbered 5, after V lost 4 bases and J lost 1 base. The germline V gene encodes CDR1 ENHRY and CDR2 SYGVKD. CDR3 in DNA: TGTGCCATCAGTGGGGGACAGGATTATAACTATGGCTACACCTTC. Residues: CAISGGQDYNYGYTF.

This clonotype was counted only a few times. This chain uses TRBV10-3 with TRBJ2-7, with D possibly matching TRBD1 (5 bases). Germline CDR1 ENHRY, CDR2 SYGVKD. The CDR3 extends over 13 amino acids. V lost 3 bases, J lost 4 bases, and 10 bases lay in between. The CDR3 DNA is TGTGCCATCAGTGATGGGCAGGGTTACGAGCAGTACTTC. Translation gives CAISDGQGYEQYF.